This is a list of T cell receptor beta chains from one sample in a study of blood T cells in healthy people across ages. One entry per CDR3 protein results from TCRdb running MiXCR on the 5' RACE reads. Of about 1.4 million distinct CDR3 sequences listed, approximately 59% are singletons. Sample: blood. These receptors originate from a man aged 18 to 30 in good health. CDR3s include the opening cysteine and the closing phenylalanine or tryptophan. D genes are given only for firm matches.

j_call v_call d_call cdr3_nt cdr3_aa
TRBJ2-2 TRBV7-6 NA TGTGCCAGCAGCTTAGCCTTATCAGGGGCCCCGAACACCGGGGAGCTGTTTTTT CASSLALSGAPNTGELFF
TRBJ2-3 TRBV7-9 TRBD1 TGTGCCAGCAGCATGTCAACAGGGGGGAGCACAGATACGCAGTATTTT CASSMSTGGSTDTQYF
TRBJ2-6 TRBV7-9 NA TGTGCCAGCAGCCTTTTTCCGGCGTCTGGGGCCAACGTCCTGACTTTC CASSLFPASGANVLTF
TRBJ2-7 TRBV29-1 NA TGCAGCGTTGATAATCCCGGGGAAACCTACGAGCAGTCCTTC CSVDNPGETYEQSF
TRBJ1-4 TRBV6-5 NA TGTGCCAGCAGTTACCGGCTCGGTGAAAAACTGTTTTTT CASSYRLGEKLFF
TRBJ2-1 TRBV11-2 TRBD2 TGTGCCAACAGCTCCCTCCGGGGGGAGCTCTACAATGAGCAGTTCTTC CANSSLRGELYNEQFF
TRBJ2-7 TRBV7-9 NA TGTGCCAGCAGCCCCGACAGTCCCGAGCAGTACTTC CASSPDSPEQYF
TRBJ2-1 TRBV10-1 NA TGCGCCAGCAGTGGAGTTGAATCCTACAATGAGCAGTTCTTC CASSGVESYNEQFF
TRBJ2-7 TRBV29-1 NA TGCAGCGTTGCCCCTCGGGCAGTCTACGAGCAGTACTTC CSVAPRAVYEQYF
TRBJ2-3 TRBV5-1 NA TGCGCCAGCAGCTTGGCCCACAGTTCAGATACGCAGTATTTT CASSLAHSSDTQYF
TRBJ2-7 TRBV20-1 NA TGCAGTGCTCTGGGGTACGGCTACGAGCAGTACTTC CSALGYGYEQYF
TRBJ2-7 TRBV4-2 NA TGTGCCAGCAGCCAAGAGAGCGTGGACATTTACAATGAGCAGTACTTC CASSQESVDIYNEQYF
TRBJ2-5 TRBV15 NA TGTGCCATCCGCGGCGTACAAGAGGCCCAGTACTTC CAIRGVQEAQYF
TRBJ2-7 TRBV27 NA TGTGCCAGCAGTACATGGACACTAAGGGGCTACGAGCAGTACTTC CASSTWTLRGYEQYF
TRBJ2-7 TRBV27 NA TGTGCCAGCAGTTCAATGGCCGAGCAGTACTTC CASSSMAEQYF
TRBJ2-7 TRBV7-8 NA TGTGCCAGCAGCTTTGGGGACGACAGGTCCTACGAGCAGTACTTC CASSFGDDRSYEQYF
TRBJ2-7 TRBV27 NA TGTGCCAGCAGTTTTCAGGGTCCCTACTACGAGCAGTACTTC CASSFQGPYYEQYF